This TCR beta chain was observed in a study of T cell responses to AZD1222 COVID-19 vaccine. Study results and limitations: Spike as a whole was targeted by vaccine-associated CD4 TCRs, dominant at 160-218 and 743-854. Females outnumbered males among donors, who were mostly white British; clonal diversity was possibly underestimated. The peak T cell response came first, and repertoires were sampled only after it. Reportedly, nearly half the spike-specific TCRs target unmutated variant regions.

As to this clone: Its cognate antigen is unknown.

Clones were read by immunoSEQ multiplex PCR, and TCRdb kept only the in-frame ones, dropping some. The sample has roughly 150,000 clones; 88% are singletons. Germline assignment: CDR1 SNHLY and CDR2 FYNNEI. The V and J ends lost 2 bases and 0 bases respectively, with 14 bases between them. The CDR3 has 17 residues. The source is an adult in good health. The chain recombines TRBV2 with TRBJ2-1, with D unresolved. Sequenced material: peripheral blood, taken on day 0 of MenACWY control vaccination. The CDR3 here is CASSEHRVGSSYNEQFF. CDR3 sequence (DNA): TGTGCCAGCAGTGAACATCGGGTGGGAAGCTCCTACAATGAGCAGTTCTTC.